The rows below give T cell receptor beta chains drawn from one sample of a study of cytomegalovirus exposure and HLA in healthy donors. Repertoires were generated with immunoSEQ multiplex PCR, while TCRdb's copy carries only in-frame clones and drops some. The sample records 110,000 or so clones, 55% to 75% being singletons. The source material was PBMCs. The receptors were gathered from a woman aged 65 to 85 in good health and CMV-seropositive. Each CDR3 is given with its conserved first and last residue. A D gene is named only where the DNA matches it firmly. Clone size, where shown, is once, few, many, or a class for clones that have expanded.

>.|TRBV10-1|TRBJ2-1|TRBD2
CASSGKGLAGGPYNEQFF
TGCGCCAGCAGTGGTAAGGGACTAGCGGGGGGCCCTTACAATGAGCAGTTCTTC
>.|TRBV6-1|TRBJ2-1|TRBD2
CASSAPVGGGSYNEQFF
TGTGCCAGCAGTGCTCCCGTGGGGGGGGGCTCCTACAATGAGCAGTTCTTC
>.|TRBV7-2|TRBJ2-5|TRBD2
CASSLELAGVQETQYF
TGTGCCAGCAGCTTAGAACTAGCGGGGGTCCAAGAGACCCAGTACTTC
>.|TRBV11-3|TRBJ2-1|.
CASSLGQGSGNEQFF
TGTGCCAGCAGCTTAGGTCAGGGGTCAGGCAATGAGCAGTTCTTC
>.|TRBV5-1|TRBJ2-7|TRBD1
CASSLGGQGTYEQYF
TGCGCCAGCAGCTTGGGGGGACAGGGCACCTACGAGCAGTACTTC
>.|TRBV29-1|TRBJ2-5|TRBD2
CSVARTSGGGETQYF
TGCAGCGTTGCCCGGACTAGCGGGGGGGGAGAGACCCAGTACTTC
>.|TRBV11-3|TRBJ2-7|.
CASSFGRGTYEQYF
TGTGCCAGCAGCTTTGGCAGGGGAACATACGAGCAGTACTTC
>.|TRBV29-1|TRBJ1-4|.
CSVEPPLSTNEKLFF
TGCAGCGTTGAACCCCCCCTATCAACTAATGAAAAACTGTTTTTT
>.|TRBV2|TRBJ2-2|.
CASNTLGGPPGELFF
TGTGCCAGCAACACCCTGGGGGGGCCTCCCGGGGAGCTGTTTTTT
>.|TRBV2|TRBJ1-1|.
CASSAQGGETFF
TGTGCCAGCAGTGCCCAGGGAGGTGAAACTTTCTTT
>.|TRBV5-1|TRBJ2-7|TRBD2
CASSFSLAGFYEQYF
TGCGCCAGCAGCTTTTCACTAGCGGGGTTTTACGAGCAGTACTTC
>few|TRBV5-6|TRBJ1-5|.
CASSLGNRVGNQPQHF
TGTGCCAGCAGCTTGGGGAACAGGGTTGGCAATCAGCCCCAGCATTTT
>.|TRBV4-3|TRBJ1-2|.
CASSQDSAGEVRNGYTF
TGCGCCAGCAGCCAAGATAGCGCAGGGGAAGTGAGGAATGGCTACACCTTC
>.|TRBV5-8|TRBJ2-5|.
CASSLARGPRTQYF
TGTGCCAGCAGCTTGGCCAGGGGTCCACGGACCCAGTACTTC
>.|TRBV2|TRBJ2-3|TRBD2
CAKAGTSVTDTQYF
TGTGCCAAAGCCGGGACTAGCGTCACAGATACGCAGTATTTT
>.|TRBV9|TRBJ2-1|.
CASSVTTGGAWDEQFF
TGTGCCAGCAGCGTTACTACAGGGGGGGCTTGGGATGAGCAGTTCTTC
>few|TRBV6-6|TRBJ1-3|.
CASFTGSGNTIYF
TGTGCCAGCTTTACAGGGTCTGGAAACACCATATATTTT
>.|TRBV7-9|TRBJ1-6|.
CASSLEQINSPLHF
TGTGCCAGCAGCTTAGAACAGATTAATTCACCCCTCCACTTT
>.|TRBV18|TRBJ2-2|TRBD2
CASSPRLAGTANTGELFF
TGTGCCAGCTCACCCCGACTAGCGGGGACTGCGAACACCGGGGAGCTGTTTTTT
>few|TRBV30|TRBJ1-2|.
CACLDPGDPVYGYTF
TGTGCCTGTTTAGACCCGGGGGACCCCGTTTATGGCTACACCTTC
>.|TRBV30|TRBJ2-7|TRBD1
CAWSMVGQAFQGAFGKTLYEQYF
TGTGCCTGGAGTATGGTGGGACAGGCTTTTCAGGGGGCCTTCGGTAAGACTCTCTACGAGCAGTACTTC
>few|TRBV29-1|TRBJ1-1|.
CSLNQGNTEAFF
TGCAGCTTAAACCAGGGGAACACTGAAGCTTTCTTT
>few|TRBV6-1|TRBJ2-7|TRBD1
CASARDRGYEQYF
TGTGCCAGCGCGCGGGACAGGGGCTACGAGCAGTACTTC
>.|TRBV25-1|TRBJ2-3|.
CASSSRFGTQYF
TGTGCCAGCAGCTCACGCTTCGGTACGCAGTATTTT
>.|TRBV6-4|TRBJ2-3|.
CASSDSVGGSSDTQYF
TGTGCCAGCAGTGACTCGGTTGGGGGGTCATCAGATACGCAGTATTTT
>.|TRBV30|TRBJ1-2|.
CAWSGQTVYGYTF
TGTGCCTGGAGTGGCCAGACAGTCTATGGCTACACCTTC
>.|TRBV6-5|TRBJ2-7|.
CASSYSGLEQYF
TGTGCCAGCAGTTACAGTGGACTCGAGCAGTACTTC
>few|TRBV6-4|TRBJ1-5|.
CASRAGTTSNQPQHF
TGTGCCAGCAGGGCCGGGACAACTAGCAATCAGCCCCAGCATTTT
>.|TRBV30|TRBJ1-2|TRBD1
CAWRDSGTGEGYTF
TGTGCCTGGAGGGATTCCGGGACAGGGGAGGGCTACACCTTC
>.|TRBV7-9|TRBJ2-7|.
CASSLPTNFYEQYF
TGTGCCAGCAGCTTACCTACTAATTTCTACGAGCAGTACTTC
>.|TRBV5-1|TRBJ2-7|TRBD2
CASSLGLADEQYF
TGCGCCAGCAGCTTAGGACTAGCGGACGAGCAGTACTTC
>.|TRBV30|TRBJ1-4|.
CAWSKQDEKLFF
TGTGCCTGGAGTAAACAGGATGAAAAACTGTTTTTT
>.|TRBV5-1|TRBJ2-3|.
CASRASSTDTQYF
TGCGCCAGCAGGGCCTCAAGCACAGATACGCAGTATTTT
>.|TRBV5-1|TRBJ2-1|.
CASSLFQGRNEQFF
TGCGCCAGCAGCTTGTTCCAGGGCCGGAATGAGCAGTTCTTC
>medium-sized|TRBV6-4|TRBJ2-1|.
CASSEAGNNEQFF
TGTGCCAGCAGTGAAGCGGGTAACAATGAGCAGTTCTTC
>.|TRBV30|TRBJ1-1|.
CAWRMNIEAFF
TGTGCCTGGAGAATGAACATTGAAGCTTTCTTT
>.|TRBV30|TRBJ1-2|.
CAWIGHGDGYTF
TGTGCCTGGATCGGACATGGTGATGGCTACACCTTC
>.|TRBV28|TRBJ1-1|.
CASSSPGGYGTEAFF
TGTGCCAGCAGTTCCCCGGGGGGTTATGGCACTGAAGCTTTCTTT
>.|TRBV7-3|TRBJ2-6|.
CASSLPGANVLTF
TGTGCCAGCAGCCTCCCTGGGGCCAACGTCCTGACTTTC
>.|TRBV5-6|TRBJ2-7|.
CASSSVGALREQYF
TGTGCCAGCAGCTCCGTAGGGGCCCTTCGGGAGCAGTACTTC
>.|TRBV30|TRBJ1-1|.
CAWSVQPNTEAFF
TGTGCCTGGAGTGTACAGCCGAACACTGAAGCTTTCTTT
>.|TRBV11-2|TRBJ2-5|.
CASMWTALGETQYF
TGTGCCAGCATGTGGACAGCCCTGGGGGAGACCCAGTACTTC
>.|TRBV29-1|TRBJ1-2|.
CSVLGSGSYGYTF
TGCAGCGTTCTTGGGTCCGGGAGTTATGGCTACACCTTC
>.|TRBV10-3|TRBJ1-1|.
CAISMGEGSTEAFF
TGTGCCATCAGTATGGGGGAGGGGAGCACTGAAGCTTTCTTT
>few|TRBV5-5|TRBJ2-3|.
CASSPRPDSRTDTQYF
TGTGCCAGCAGCCCCCGGCCCGACTCGCGCACAGATACGCAGTATTTT
>.|TRBV5-1|TRBJ2-7|TRBD1
CASSSGTGYEQYF
TGCGCCAGCAGCTCCGGGACAGGGTACGAGCAGTACTTC
>.|TRBV6-5|TRBJ1-2|.
CASRAQTGGYTF
TGTGCCAGCAGGGCCCAAACGGGAGGCTACACCTTC
>.|TRBV6-5|TRBJ2-7|TRBD1
CASSYKDREQYF
TGTGCCAGCAGTTACAAGGACAGGGAGCAGTACTTC
>.|TRBV5-4|TRBJ2-1|TRBD2
CASSSGGSYNEQFF
TGTGCCAGCAGCTCGGGGGGCTCCTACAATGAGCAGTTCTTC
>once|TRBV6-6|TRBJ1-1|TRBD1
CASSSPGTANTEAFF
TGTGCCAGCAGTTCTCCAGGGACAGCTAACACTGAAGCTTTCTTT
>.|TRBV29-1|TRBJ1-1|.
CSVVRNTEAFF
TGCAGCGTTGTTAGGAACACTGAAGCTTTCTTT